These T cell receptor beta chains were read from a single sample in a study of cytomegalovirus exposure and HLA in healthy donors. Produced via immunoSEQ multiplex PCR; TCRdb's table is partial and in-frame only. The table lists 110,000 to 150,000 clones, 65% to 80% of them singletons. Sequencing input: PBMCs. The receptors were gathered from a woman in her forties or fifties in good health and CMV-seropositive. Both conserved end residues are part of each CDR3. The order of the fields is J gene, D gene, V gene, clone size, CDR3 DNA, CDR3 protein. D genes are given only for firm matches. Size is omitted from some rows. Given values are once, few, many or a class for expanded clones.

TRBJ2-5 | - | TRBV9 | - | TGTGCCAGCAGCGTCCTAGCGAGAGAGACCCAGTACTTC | CASSVLARETQYF
TRBJ2-3 | TRBD2 | TRBV28 | - | TGTGCCAGCAGTGGGTTTCTAGCGGGGGGGCCCGATACGCAGTATTTT | CASSGFLAGGPDTQYF
TRBJ2-1 | TRBD1 | TRBV29-1 | - | TGCAGCGTTGATGGACAGGGGTTGGTCAATGAGCAGTTCTTC | CSVDGQGLVNEQFF
TRBJ2-5 | - | TRBV2 | - | TGTGCCAGCACTAGATTAAAAGGGGGAGAAGAGACCCAGTACTTC | CASTRLKGGEETQYF
TRBJ1-3 | - | TRBV7-2 | - | TGTGCCAGCAGCTCCATCGCGGGAAGTGGGGGAAACACCATATATTTT | CASSSIAGSGGNTIYF
TRBJ1-1 | - | TRBV2 | - | TGTGCCAGCAGTACCAGGCCCAACACTGAAGCTTTCTTT | CASSTRPNTEAFF
TRBJ1-1 | - | TRBV4-2 | - | TGTGCCAGCAGCCAAGGCGGGTTAGAGGAAGGGAACACTGAAGCTTTCTTT | CASSQGGLEEGNTEAFF
TRBJ2-7 | - | TRBV15 | - | TGTGCCACCAGCAGAGATCCGCAGGGTTCCTACGAGCAGTACTTC | CATSRDPQGSYEQYF
TRBJ2-5 | TRBD1 | TRBV5-6 | - | TGTGCCAGCAGTCCAACCACCGGGACAGGGAGGGAGACCCAGTACTTC | CASSPTTGTGRETQYF
TRBJ1-6 | TRBD1 | TRBV4-1 | - | TGCGCCAGCAGCCCCAATCTTGGACAGGGGGCGGGTTCACCCCTCCACTTT | CASSPNLGQGAGSPLHF
TRBJ1-1 | - | TRBV28 | - | TGTGCCAGCAGAACACCTGGGAGTCGTACAATGAACACTGAAGCTTTCTTT | CASRTPGSRTMNTEAFF
TRBJ2-3 | - | TRBV5-6 | once | TGTGCCAGCAGCTTGGGACAGACAGATACGCAGTATTTT | CASSLGQTDTQYF
TRBJ2-3 | - | TRBV5-1 | - | TGCGCCAGCAGCTTGGAGGGGCGAACTAGCACAGATACGCAGTATTTT | CASSLEGRTSTDTQYF
TRBJ2-3 | - | TRBV29-1 | - | TGCAGCGTTGATTCGAGTCTCACAGATACGCAGTATTTT | CSVDSSLTDTQYF
TRBJ1-2 | - | TRBV30 | - | TGTGCCTGGAATCCCGGTCTCTATGGCTACACCTTC | CAWNPGLYGYTF
TRBJ2-7 | TRBD2 | TRBV27 | - | TGTGCCAGCAGCATCCTTAGCGGGGGGAATCTCTACGAGCAGTACTTC | CASSILSGGNLYEQYF
TRBJ1-5 | - | TRBV6-5 | - | TGTGCCAGCTCCCGACAGCGAGAGGAGCCCCAGCATTTT | CASSRQREEPQHF
TRBJ2-3 | - | TRBV14 | - | TGTGCCAGCAGCCCCACCGGACAGACCTTCACAGATACGCAGTATTTT | CASSPTGQTFTDTQYF
TRBJ2-7 | TRBD1 | TRBV5-1 | - | TGCGCCAGCAAACCCGGGACAGGGGGCTACGAGCAGTACTTC | CASKPGTGGYEQYF
TRBJ2-5 | TRBD1 | TRBV19 | - | TGTGCCAGTAGTATACGGACAGGGCTCCAAGAGACCCAGTACTTC | CASSIRTGLQETQYF